This T cell receptor (beta chain) was sequenced for a study of blood T cell repertoires in COVID-19. The assay was immunoSEQ multiplex PCR, and TCRdb's table has in-frame clones only and misses some. Here the sample spans tens of thousands of clones, around 87% being singletons. The germline V gene encodes CDR1 MNHNY and CDR2 SVGAGI (reference sequence). CDR3 length equals 15 residues. The V gene end was trimmed by 4 bases and the J gene end by 6 bases; junction bases not matched to a gene: 6. This chain uses TRBV6-6 with TRBJ2-5; 12 nucleotides match TRBD2. The source is a human donor with acute or convalescent COVID-19. The donor label of this sample is uncertain. The sample was peripheral blood. The CDR3 here is CASSSLAGGQKTQYF. The CDR3 nucleotides read TGTGCCAGCAGTTCCCTAGCGGGGGGGCAAAAGACCCAGTACTTC.